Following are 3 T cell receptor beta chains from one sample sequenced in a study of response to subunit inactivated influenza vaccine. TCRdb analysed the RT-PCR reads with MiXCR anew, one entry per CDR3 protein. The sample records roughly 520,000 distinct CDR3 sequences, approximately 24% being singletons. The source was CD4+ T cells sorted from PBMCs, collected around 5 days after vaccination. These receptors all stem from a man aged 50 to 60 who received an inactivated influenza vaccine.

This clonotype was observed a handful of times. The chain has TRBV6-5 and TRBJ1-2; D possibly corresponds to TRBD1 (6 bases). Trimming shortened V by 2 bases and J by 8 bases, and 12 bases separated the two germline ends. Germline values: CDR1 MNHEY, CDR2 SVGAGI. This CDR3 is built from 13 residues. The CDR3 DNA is TGTGCCAGCAGTTACGGGCAGGGGCGCGGCTACACCTTC. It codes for CASSYGQGRGYTF.

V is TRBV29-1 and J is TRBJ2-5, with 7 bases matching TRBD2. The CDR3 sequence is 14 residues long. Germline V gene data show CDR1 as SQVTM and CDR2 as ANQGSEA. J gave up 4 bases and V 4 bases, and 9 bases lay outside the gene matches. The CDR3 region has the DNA TGCAGCGTTGTGCACGGGGGGACCGGAGAGACCCAGTACTTC. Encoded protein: CSVVHGGTGETQYF.

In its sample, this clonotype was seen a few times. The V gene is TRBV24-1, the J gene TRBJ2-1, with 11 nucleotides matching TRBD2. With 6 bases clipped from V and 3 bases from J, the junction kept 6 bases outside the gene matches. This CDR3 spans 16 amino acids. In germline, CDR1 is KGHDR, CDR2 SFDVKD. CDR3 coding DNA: TGTGCCACCAGTCCTAGCGGGGGGACTATCTACAATGAGCAGTTCTTC. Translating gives CATSPSGGTIYNEQFF.